Each of the 28 T cell receptor beta chains below was sequenced from the same sample in a study of T cell responses to AZD1222 COVID-19 vaccine (TCRdb year 2021). Receptor libraries were prepared by the immunoSEQ multiplex PCR assay. In its TCRdb copy, this immuneACCESS table keeps in-frame sequences only and misses some clones. Where compared with another copy, unresolved V genes explain less than half of these, and the others have no known cause. The sample includes some 100,000 clones, with about 85% observed a single time. The ten largest clones capture 1.8% of the sample. The time point label for this specimen denotes: baseline before first vaccination. The sample was peripheral blood, taken on day 0 of AZD1222 vaccination. All receptors come from an adult in good health.

V is TRBV6-1 and J is TRBJ1-1, with D possibly being TRBD1 (5 bases). The CDR3 totals 19 residues. The V gene lost 2 bases and the J gene lost 4 bases, with 26 bases spanning the gap. Germline lookup yields CDR1 MNHNS and CDR2 SASEGT. For the CDR3, the DNA is TGTGCCAGCAGTGAACTTTTAGGTTCCTCGTCAGGGTTGAGCACTGAAGCTTTCTTT. As protein: CASSELLGSSSGLSTEAFF.

The genes are TRBV4-3 and TRBJ2-5; D ambiguous. V shed 0 bases and J shed 5 bases, with 13 bases lying between them. The CDR3 sequence is 15 residues long. Germline V gives CDR1 LGHNA, CDR2 YSLEER. The CDR3 nucleotides read TGCGCCAGCAGCCAAGATTCGGGCCCTCAGGAGACCCAGTACTTC. This sequence encodes CASSQDSGPQETQYF.

On this clone itself: A read error may account for a junction end that differs from germline. The rearrangement joins TRBV18 to TRBJ2-3; D uncertain. The CDR3 loop spans 11 amino acids. From germline, CDR1 is KGHSH and CDR2 LQKENI. Here the CDR3 reads CASSSPDTQYF. The CDR3 DNA follows: TGTGCCAGCTCATCACCAGATACGCAGTATTTT.

The V and J genes are TRBV6-2 or TRBV6-3 and TRBJ1-2; 8 bases map to TRBD1. This CDR3 contains 14 residues. V was clipped by 7 bases and J by 4 bases; unmatched bases: 8. The germline CDR1 and CDR2 sequences are MNHEY and SVGEGT. The CDR3 region is CASTPRGQAYGYTF. The CDR3 DNA is TGTGCCAGCACCCCAAGGGGACAGGCCTATGGCTACACCTTC.

This clone was detected once. This chain joins TRBV5-1 and TRBJ1-6; 8 bases fit TRBD1. This CDR3 has 14 residues. V was pared by 4 bases and J by 5 bases, with 2 bases of the junction left unmatched. Germline V CDR1 and CDR2: SGHRS, YFSETQ. The CDR3 loop is CASSLGQDNSPLHF. The CDR3 region has the DNA TGCGCCAGCAGCCTGGGACAGGATAATTCACCCCTCCACTTT. Based on the CDR3 plus reference TRBV5-1 and TRBJ1-6, the full variable domain is KAGVTQTPRYLIKTRGQQVTLSCSPISGHRSVSWYQQTPGQGLQFLFEYFSETQRNKGNFPGRFSGRQFSNSRSEMNVSTLELGDSALYLCASSLGQDNSPLHFGNGTRLTVT.

The chain links TRBV6-2 or TRBV6-3 to TRBJ1-1, with 8 bases identical to TRBD1. CDR1 and CDR2 from the germline V gene are MNHEY and SVGEGT. The V segment lost 2 bases and the J segment 7 bases; nucleotides outside the gene matches: 0. This CDR3 spans 12 amino acids. CDR3 loop: CASSYGQGEAFF. DNA of the CDR3: TGTGCCAGCAGTTACGGACAGGGTGAAGCTTTCTTT.

The chain combines TRBV3-1 (or the pseudogene TRBV3-2) with TRBJ2-5, with 10 bases matching TRBD2. Germline V gene data show CDR1 as LGHDT and CDR2 as YNNKEL (reference sequence). J was trimmed by 1 base and V by 1 base; bases with no gene match: 9. CDR3 length equals 18 residues. This chain's CDR3 is CASSQAPSGGEPQETQYF. CDR3 sequence (DNA): TGTGCCAGCAGCCAAGCACCTAGCGGGGGCGAGCCCCAAGAGACCCAGTACTTC.

J is TRBJ1-5 and V is TRBV19; TRBD1 might be the D (5 bases). Germline values: CDR1 LNHDA, CDR2 SQIVND (reference sequence). Trimming removed 1 base at V and 2 bases at J, with 12 bases between. The CDR3 has 16 residues. The CDR3: CASSIVGGRGNQPQHF. The CDR3 DNA reads TGTGCCAGTAGTATAGTTGGGGGAAGGGGCAATCAGCCCCAGCATTTT.

The chain links TRBV4-2 to TRBJ2-2, with D tentatively TRBD1 (5 bases). The V end lost 1 base, the J end lost 6 bases, and 9 bases lay between the germline ends. CDR3 size: 14 residues. The germline gives CDR1 LGHNA, CDR2 YNFKEQ. For the CDR3, the DNA is TGTGCCAGCAGCCAAGGGGGCCCGCCCGGGGAGCTGTTTTTT. Translating gives CASSQGGPPGELFF.

The CDR3 reads CASSESRLAASTDTQYF. The DNA of the CDR3 is TGCGCCAGCAGTGAGTCAAGGTTAGCGGCTAGCACAGATACGCAGTATTTT. The V and J genes are TRBV10-1 and TRBJ2-3; maybe TRBD2 (6 bases). V was cut by 0 bases and J by 0 bases, with 13 bases left in between. CDR1 WNHNN and CDR2 SYGVQD come from the germline V gene (reference sequence). The CDR3 runs to 17 residues.

The chain combines TRBV7-8 with TRBJ2-1, with 9 nucleotides matching TRBD2. This CDR3 is built from 15 residues. V was pared by 2 bases and J by 2 bases, with 1 base of the junction left unmatched. Germline CDR1 reads SGHVS; CDR2 reads FQNEAQ. The CDR3 protein is CASSLSSGTYNEQFF. The CDR3, as DNA: TGTGCCAGCAGCTTATCTAGCGGGACCTACAATGAGCAGTTCTTC.

The chain couples TRBV5-1 to TRBJ1-5; the D is unclear. V was trimmed by 4 bases and J by 0 bases, leaving 8 bases between them. The CDR3 has 14 residues. CDR1 and CDR2 (germline): SGHRS, YFSETQ. CDR3 sequence: CASSGRHSNQPQHF. In nucleotides, the CDR3 is TGCGCCAGCAGCGGACGGCATAGCAATCAGCCCCAGCATTTT.

The V gene is TRBV10-3, the J gene TRBJ2-3, with a weak D call TRBD1 (5 bases). The ends were cut back, 10 bases at V and 3 bases at J, with 20 bases in the middle. The CDR3 length is 15 residues. Germline V gives CDR1 ENHRY, CDR2 SYGVKD. The CDR3 here is CATGNSETATDTQYF. DNA of the CDR3: TGTGCCACCGGCAACTCAGAGACAGCAACAGATACGCAGTATTTT.

Note on this clone: Additional DNA sequences in this sample encode the identical CDR3. The chain couples TRBV4-3 to TRBJ2-1; 11 bases line up with TRBD2. After removal of 6 bases from V and 3 bases from J, the junction contained 4 bases not matched to a gene. Germline loops: CDR1 LGHNA, CDR2 YSLEER. The CDR3 is 15 amino acids. The CDR3 bases are TGCGCCAGCAGTCAGGGACTAGCGGACTACAATGAGCAGTTCTTC. Amino acid sequence: CASSQGLADYNEQFF.

This chain links TRBV7-9 with TRBJ2-3; D is undetermined. The CDR3 consists of 15 residues. V was trimmed by 1 base and J by 2 bases, leaving 10 bases between them. Germline V CDR1 and CDR2: SEHNR, FQNEAQ (reference sequence). The CDR3 here is CASSLEAVFTDTQYF. For the CDR3, the DNA is TGTGCCAGCAGCTTAGAGGCAGTATTCACAGATACGCAGTATTTT.

This clone has only one observation. The chain carries TRBV5-1 and TRBJ2-7; TRBD1 agrees at 7 bases. The germline V gene encodes CDR1 SGHRS and CDR2 YFSETQ. This CDR3 is 14 amino acids long. V shed 0 bases, J shed 2 bases, and the junction held 2 bases outside the gene matches. CDR3 bases: TGCGCCAGCAGCTTGGAGGGGACAGCCTACGAGCAGTACTTC. Protein product: CASSLEGTAYEQYF.

The chain is built from TRBV28 and TRBJ2-1; 7 bases match TRBD2. CDR3 length: 18 residues. Germline V gene data show CDR1 as MDHEN and CDR2 as SYDVKM. V shed 3 bases and J 1 base; nucleotides not matched to a gene: 12. CDR3 region: CASSFEVGGSTSYNEQFF. CDR3 nucleotide sequence: TGTGCCAGCAGTTTCGAGGTCGGCGGGAGTACGTCCTACAATGAGCAGTTCTTC.

CDR3 coding DNA: TGTGCCTGGAGGGGGGCTAGCAATCAGCCCCAGCATTTT. Translating it yields CAWRGASNQPQHF. V usage is TRBV30 and J usage is TRBJ1-5; D might be TRBD1 (6 bases). Germline CDR1 is GTSNPN and CDR2 is SVGIG (reference sequence). The V end lost 3 bases, the J end lost 0 bases, and 6 bases lay between the germline ends. The CDR3 spans 13 residues.

The chain couples TRBV5-5 to TRBJ1-6, with D hard to call. The CDR3 length is 14 residues. V was clipped by 0 bases and J by 7 bases, with 8 bases between them. Germline CDR1 reads SGHKS; CDR2 reads YYEKEE (reference sequence). CDR3 residues: CASSLAYWNSPLHF. CDR3 coding DNA: TGTGCCAGCAGCTTGGCGTACTGGAATTCACCCCTCCACTTT.

The rearrangement joins TRBV7-9 to TRBJ2-7; D gene ambiguous. Trimming took off 5 bases at V and 1 base at J, with 12 bases between the two ends. The CDR3 contains 14 residues. CDR1 SEHNR and CDR2 FQNEAQ come from the germline V gene (reference sequence). The CDR3 DNA reads TGTGCCAGCAGCCCTAGTGGGGTTTCCTACGAGCAGTACTTC. This gives the protein CASSPSGVSYEQYF.

The chain combines TRBV6-5 with TRBJ1-1, with unresolved D. There are 13 residues in the CDR3. Germline CDR1 MNHEY, CDR2 SVGAGI. The ends were cut back, 6 bases at V and 4 bases at J, with 12 bases in the middle. The CDR3 nucleotides are TGTGCCAGCAGCGCCGGGAGGATCACTGAAGCTTTCTTT. Translation gives CASSAGRITEAFF.

The genes are TRBV5-6 and TRBJ2-7; TRBD1 is a possible D gene (5 bases). The V end was cut by 0 bases, the J end by 5 bases, with 12 bases between. The CDR3 is made up of 14 amino acids. Germline-derived CDR1 and CDR2 are SGHDT and YYEEEE. CDR3 bases: TGTGCCAGCAGCTTGGGGACAAAAGCCCACGAGCAGTACTTC. It encodes CASSLGTKAHEQYF.

The chain carries TRBV6-1 and TRBJ1-2; D ambiguous. V lost 2 bases, J lost 6 bases, and 7 bases lay in between. This CDR3 comprises 12 residues. Germline V lookup: CDR1 MNHNS, CDR2 SASEGT. CDR3 protein: CASSESGDGYTF. The CDR3 coding sequence is TGTGCCAGCAGTGAAAGCGGAGATGGCTACACCTTC.

V gene TRBV5-6 combines with J gene TRBJ2-7; 12 bases agree with TRBD2. The CDR3 is 19 residues long. Germline V lookup: CDR1 SGHDT, CDR2 YYEEEE. Trimming cost V 4 bases and J 6 bases; bases outside gene matches: 20. The CDR3 here is CASSPTGLAGVVSPGEQYF. The CDR3 DNA is TGTGCCAGCAGCCCTACGGGACTAGCGGGTGTGGTCTCCCCCGGCGAGCAGTACTTC.

This chain joins TRBV18 and TRBJ2-1; TRBD2 matches at 8 bases. The J segment lost 2 bases and the V segment lost 3 bases, leaving 18 bases of the junction unmatched. Germline assignment: CDR1 KGHSH and CDR2 LQKENI. This CDR3 has 20 amino acids. CDR3 in amino acids: CASSPRGGKAGATPYNEQFF. CDR3 DNA: TGTGCCAGCTCACCGCGCGGGGGGAAAGCGGGAGCCACGCCCTACAATGAGCAGTTCTTC. Full variable domain (missing parts from reference TRBV18 and TRBJ2-1): NAGVMQNPRHLVRRRGQEARLRCSPMKGHSHVYWYRQLPEEGLKFMVYLQKENIIDESGMPKERFSAEFPKEGPSILRIQQVVRGDSAAYFCASSPRGGKAGATPYNEQFFGPGTRLTVL.

This chain connects TRBV4-3 to TRBJ1-4; tentatively, D is TRBD1 (5 bases). Trimming left V 0 bases short and J 5 bases short, with 10 bases between. This CDR3 comprises 15 residues. CDR1 is LGHNA, CDR2 YSLEER, per germline. The CDR3 spells CASSQEGGRNEKLFF. As DNA, the CDR3 is TGCGCCAGCAGCCAAGAGGGGGGGAGAAATGAAAAACTGTTTTTT.

This clone was detected once. This chain uses TRBV7-9 with TRBJ2-5; D is perhaps TRBD1 or TRBD2 (5 bases each). This CDR3 spans 14 amino acids. V shed 5 bases and J shed 5 bases, with 15 bases lying between them. Looked up from germline, CDR1 is SEHNR and CDR2 is FQNEAQ (reference sequence). As DNA, the CDR3 is TGTGCCAGCAGCGCGCCGGGGCTCGGTGAGACCCAGTACTTC. Translated: CASSAPGLGETQYF.

The V and J genes are TRBV7-9 and TRBJ2-2; TRBD1 agrees at 10 bases. Unmatched junction bases numbered 9, after V lost 4 bases and J lost 4 bases. The CDR3 is 17 residues long. Germline CDR1 is SEHNR and CDR2 is FQNEAQ (reference sequence). The CDR3 sequence: CASSSAGTGEFTGELFF. CDR3 DNA: TGTGCCAGCAGCTCAGCCGGGACAGGGGAGTTCACCGGGGAGCTGTTTTTT.